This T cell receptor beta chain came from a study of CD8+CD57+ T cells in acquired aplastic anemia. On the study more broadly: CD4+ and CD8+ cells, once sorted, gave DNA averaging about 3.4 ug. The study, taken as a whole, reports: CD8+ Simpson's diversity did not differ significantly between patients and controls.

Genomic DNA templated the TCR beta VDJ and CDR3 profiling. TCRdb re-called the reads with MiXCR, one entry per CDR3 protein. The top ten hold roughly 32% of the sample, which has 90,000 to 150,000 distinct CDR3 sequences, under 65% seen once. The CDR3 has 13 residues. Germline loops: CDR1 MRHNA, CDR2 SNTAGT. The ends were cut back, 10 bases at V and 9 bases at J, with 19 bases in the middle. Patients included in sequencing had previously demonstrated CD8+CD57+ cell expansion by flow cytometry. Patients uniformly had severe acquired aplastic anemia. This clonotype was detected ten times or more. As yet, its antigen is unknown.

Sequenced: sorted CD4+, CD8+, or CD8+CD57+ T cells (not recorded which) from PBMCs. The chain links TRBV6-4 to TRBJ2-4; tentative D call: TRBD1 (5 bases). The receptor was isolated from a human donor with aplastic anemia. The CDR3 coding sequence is TGTGCCACCCGTGGGGCCTATGTCTCCATTCAGTACTTC. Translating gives CATRGAYVSIQYF.